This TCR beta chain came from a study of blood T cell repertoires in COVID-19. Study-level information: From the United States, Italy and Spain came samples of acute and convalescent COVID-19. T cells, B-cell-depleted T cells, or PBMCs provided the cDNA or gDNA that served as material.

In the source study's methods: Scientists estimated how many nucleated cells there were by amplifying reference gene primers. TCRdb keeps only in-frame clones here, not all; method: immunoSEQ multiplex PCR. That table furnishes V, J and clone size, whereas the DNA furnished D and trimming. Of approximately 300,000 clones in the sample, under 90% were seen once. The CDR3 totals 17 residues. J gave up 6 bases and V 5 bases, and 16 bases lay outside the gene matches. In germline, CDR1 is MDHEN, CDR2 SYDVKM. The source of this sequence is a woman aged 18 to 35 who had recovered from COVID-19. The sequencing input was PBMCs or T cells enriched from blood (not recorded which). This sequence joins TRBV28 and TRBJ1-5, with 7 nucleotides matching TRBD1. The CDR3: CASSRPSAGGERQPQHF. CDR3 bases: TGTGCCAGCAGTCGGCCCTCGGCAGGGGGTGAACGTCAGCCCCAGCATTTT. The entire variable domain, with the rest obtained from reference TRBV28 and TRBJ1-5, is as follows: DVKVTQSSRYLVKRTGEKVFLECVQDMDHENMFWYRQDPGLGLRLIYFSYDVKMKEKGDIPEGYSVSREKKERFSLILESASTNQTSMYLCASSRPSAGGERQPQHFGDGTRLSIL.